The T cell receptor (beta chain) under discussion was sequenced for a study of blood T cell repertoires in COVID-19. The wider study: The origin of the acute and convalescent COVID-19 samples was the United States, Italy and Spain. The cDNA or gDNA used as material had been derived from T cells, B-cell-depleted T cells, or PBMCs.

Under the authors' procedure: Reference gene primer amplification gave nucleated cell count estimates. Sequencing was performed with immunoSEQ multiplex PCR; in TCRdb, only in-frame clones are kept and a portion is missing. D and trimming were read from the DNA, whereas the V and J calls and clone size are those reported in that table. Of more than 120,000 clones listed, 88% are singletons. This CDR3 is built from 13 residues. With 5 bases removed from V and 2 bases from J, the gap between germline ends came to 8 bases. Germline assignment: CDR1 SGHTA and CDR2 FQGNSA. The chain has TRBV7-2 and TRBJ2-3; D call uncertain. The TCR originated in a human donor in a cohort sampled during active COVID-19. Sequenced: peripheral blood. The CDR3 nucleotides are TGTGCCAGCAGCCTTCCACTCACAGATACGCAGTATTTT. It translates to CASSLPLTDTQYF.